Following are 18 T cell receptor beta chains from one sample sequenced in a study of T cells in Graves' hyperthyroidism and ophthalmopathy. TCR beta CDR3 regions were amplified from RNA transcripts. Primed by the HTBI set, a first-round RT-PCR was run on the TCR CDR3. TCRdb itself ran the multiplex PCR reads through MiXCR, one entry per CDR3 protein. Of a few hundred thousand distinct CDR3 sequences in the sample, less than 25% were seen once. The sequencing sample was made of blood. Receptors were obtained from a young man with Graves' hyperthyroidism.

This clonotype was counted at least ten times. The chain uses TRBV10-3 and TRBJ2-5; 8 nucleotides agree with TRBD2. In germline, CDR1 is ENHRY, CDR2 SYGVKD. The CDR3 has 13 amino acids. Trimming at V came to 7 bases and at J to 3 bases, leaving 4 bases not matched to a gene. Written as DNA, the CDR3 is TGTGCCATCAATAGCGGGGAAGAAGAGACCCAGTACTTC. Translating gives CAINSGEEETQYF.

This clonotype was seen repeatedly, ten times or more. CDR3 sequence reads: CAWSGQYEQYF. CDR3 DNA: TGTGCCTGGAGTGGACAGTACGAGCAGTACTTC. The chain has TRBV30 and TRBJ2-7; tentatively, D is TRBD1 (5 bases). The length of the CDR3 is 11 residues. The V gene lost 1 base and the J gene lost 4 bases, with 5 bases spanning the gap. Germline V gene lookup returns CDR1 GTSNPN and CDR2 SVGIG (reference sequence).

This chain uses TRBV6-1 with TRBJ1-1; 7 positions agree with TRBD1. CDR3 length: 14 amino acids. J gave up 4 bases and V 6 bases, and 8 bases lay outside the gene matches. Germline-derived CDR1 and CDR2 are MNHNS and SASEGT. The CDR3 coding sequence is TGTGCCAGCAGGACTACCAACAGGGGCACTGAAGCTTTCTTT. Residues: CASRTTNRGTEAFF.

The chain carries TRBV7-9 and TRBJ2-5; no clear D gene. CDR1 is SEHNR and CDR2 is FQNEAQ in the germline V gene (reference sequence). Trimming shortened V by 11 bases and J by 2 bases, and 12 bases separated the two germline ends. The CDR3 contains 12 residues. The CDR3 DNA follows: TGTGCCGCGACCGGGCAGCAAGAGACCCAGTACTTC. Residues: CAATGQQETQYF.

At least ten counts were recorded for this clonotype. The junction departs from germline at one end; a sequencing error may be responsible. V is TRBV13 and J is TRBJ2-4; 8 bases line up with TRBD1. The CDR3 has 16 residues. CDR1 and CDR2 from the germline V gene are PRHDT and FYEKMQ (reference sequence). CDR3 in amino acids: CASSLGVGTGKNIQYF. In DNA, the CDR3 is TGTGCCAGCAGCCTAGGTGTTGGGACAGGCAAAAACATTCAGTACTTC. Full variable domain (remainder filled in from reference TRBV13 and TRBJ2-4): AAGVIQSPRHLIKEKRETATLKCYPIPRHDTVYWYQQGPGQDPQFLISFYEKMQSDKGSIPDRFSAQQFSDYHSELNMSSLELGDSALYFCASSLGVGTGKNIQYFGAGTRLSVL.

V is TRBV6-1 and J is TRBJ1-6; D not certain. Germline V CDR1 and CDR2: MNHNS, SASEGT. The CDR3 runs 14 residues. Trimming took off 7 bases at V and 7 bases at J, with 14 bases between the two ends. The CDR3 DNA reads TGTGCCAGCAACCTGGAGGGTAAGAATTCACCCCTCCACTTT. Translated: CASNLEGKNSPLHF.

This chain uses TRBV12-3 or TRBV12-4 with TRBJ1-1, with TRBD1 as a possible D gene (5 bases). The CDR3 is 14 amino acids. Trimming removed 7 bases from V and 4 bases from J, with 16 bases in between. DNA for the CDR3: TGTGCCAGCAATCCTCTTTCAGGGAGCACTGAAGCTTTCTTT. It is translated as CASNPLSGSTEAFF.

In this sample, this clonotype turned up a few times. The rearrangement joins TRBV18 to TRBJ2-2, with 7 bases matching TRBD1. V was clipped by 3 bases and J by 2 bases; unmatched bases: 3. The CDR3 is 15 amino acids. The V gene's germline CDR1 is KGHSH and CDR2 LQKENI. CDR3 in amino acids: CASSPYRGNTGELFF. CDR3 sequence (DNA): TGTGCCAGCTCACCTTACAGGGGCAACACCGGGGAGCTGTTTTTT.

This clonotype has only one observation. The rearrangement uses TRBV7-9 and TRBJ1-2, with D unclear. Per germline, CDR1 SEHNR and CDR2 FQNEAQ (reference sequence). Deletions cut 3 bases from V and 0 bases from J, with 11 bases between. This CDR3 region has 15 residues. CDR3 in DNA: TGTGCCAGCAGCTTGAGCGAGGGTTCTAACTATGGCTACACCTTC. Its protein is CASSLSEGSNYGYTF.

The V gene is TRBV6-1, the J gene TRBJ1-5, with D uncertain. CDR1 and CDR2 (germline): MNHNS, SASEGT. Trimming took 0 bases from V and 4 from J, leaving 7 bases between them. The CDR3 runs to 14 residues. Here the CDR3 DNA reads TGTGCCAGCAGTGAAGCGACGGGGAATCAGCCCCAGCATTTT. Translating gives CASSEATGNQPQHF.

This clonotype was seen a few times. This rearrangement joins TRBV19 to TRBJ1-6; D possibly corresponds to TRBD1 (5 bases). Trimming pared 6 bases from V and 7 bases from J, leaving 13 bases between. The length of the CDR3 is 14 residues. The germline V gene has CDR1 LNHDA and CDR2 SQIVND (reference sequence). CDR3 nucleotides: TGTGCCAGTAGCCCAGGGTCACGAAATTCACCCCTCCACTTT. Its translation is CASSPGSRNSPLHF. Drawing the rest from reference TRBV19 and TRBJ1-6, the complete variable domain is DGGITQSPKYLFRKEGQNVTLSCEQNLNHDAMYWYRQDPGQGLRLIYYSQIVNDFQKGDIAEGYSVSREKKESFPLTVTSAQKNPTAFYLCASSPGSRNSPLHFGNGTRLTVT.

Ten or more counts support this clonotype. The chain has TRBV10-2 and TRBJ2-7, with 8 bases that match TRBD1. CDR3 length equals 15 residues. After removal of 6 bases from V and 3 bases from J, the junction contained 10 bases not matched to a gene. Germline-derived CDR1 and CDR2 are WSHSY and SAAADI. The CDR3 nucleotides are TGCGCCAGCAGGACGGACAGGGACGGGCTCTACGAGCAGTACTTC. This translates into CASRTDRDGLYEQYF.

Details on this clonotype: One junction end does not reproduce the germline sequence, and a read error may be involved. The chain couples TRBV6-5 to TRBJ2-3; D may be TRBD1 (6 bases). In germline, CDR1 is MNHEY, CDR2 SVGAGI. This CDR3 is built from 16 residues. CDR3 in amino acids: CASSYSMVQRTETQYF. CDR3 nucleotide sequence: TGTGCCAGCAGTTACTCGATGGTCCAGAGGACAGAAACGCAGTATTTT.

The CDR3 is CASSFATSGVAKNIQYF. The CDR3 DNA is TGTGCCAGCAGTTTCGCTACTAGCGGCGTAGCCAAAAACATTCAGTACTTC. The V and J genes are TRBV6-2 or TRBV6-3 and TRBJ2-4; 8 bases are shared with TRBD2. CDR1 is MNHEY, CDR2 SVGEGT, per germline. This CDR3 region has 17 residues. J gave up 0 bases and V 4 bases, and 8 bases lay outside the gene matches.

This clonotype occurred many times. The gene calls are TRBV5-1 and TRBJ1-2; possibly TRBD1 for D (5 bases). This CDR3 contains 13 residues. Trimming took 4 bases from V and 3 from J, leaving 10 bases between them. Germline V gene lookup returns CDR1 SGHRS and CDR2 YFSETQ. The CDR3 spells CASSTGRHYGYTF. The DNA of the CDR3 is TGCGCCAGCAGCACAGGACGCCACTATGGCTACACCTTC.

This clonotype was observed a few times. V is TRBV29-1 and J is TRBJ1-1; 8 bases agree with TRBD1. The V gene end was trimmed by 7 bases and the J gene end by 6 bases; junction bases not matched to a gene: 7. Germline CDR1 and CDR2: SQVTM and ANQGSEA. This CDR3 spans 12 amino acids. The CDR3 sequence: CSAEQGGPEAFF. Here the CDR3 DNA reads TGCAGCGCCGAACAGGGGGGCCCTGAAGCTTTCTTT.

The CDR3 nucleotides are TGTGCCAGCGGCCTCCTTCTCGCGGGGCCTAACACCGGGGAGCTGTTTTTT. Translated, it gives CASGLLLAGPNTGELFF. The chain is built from TRBV2 and TRBJ2-2; tentatively, D is TRBD2 (6 bases). The germline gives CDR1 SNHLY, CDR2 FYNNEI. CDR3 length: 17 residues. Trimming pared 8 bases from V and 2 bases from J, leaving 21 bases between. Supplemented by reference TRBV2 and TRBJ2-2, the full variable domain reads EPEVTQTPSHQVTQMGQEVILRCVPISNHLYFYWYRQILGQKVEFLVSFYNNEISEKSEIFDDQFSVERPDGSNFTLKIRSTKLEDSAMYFCASGLLLAGPNTGELFFGEGSRLTVL.

This clonotype was seen many times. This rearrangement joins TRBV7-9 to TRBJ2-7; D might be TRBD2 (5 bases). The V end was cut by 7 bases, the J end by 0 bases, with 16 bases between. CDR3 length: 15 amino acids. Germline values: CDR1 SEHNR, CDR2 FQNEAQ (reference sequence). CDR3 coding DNA: TGTGCCAGCACCCGCGAGGGCACCAACTCCTACGAGCAGTACTTC. This sequence encodes CASTREGTNSYEQYF.